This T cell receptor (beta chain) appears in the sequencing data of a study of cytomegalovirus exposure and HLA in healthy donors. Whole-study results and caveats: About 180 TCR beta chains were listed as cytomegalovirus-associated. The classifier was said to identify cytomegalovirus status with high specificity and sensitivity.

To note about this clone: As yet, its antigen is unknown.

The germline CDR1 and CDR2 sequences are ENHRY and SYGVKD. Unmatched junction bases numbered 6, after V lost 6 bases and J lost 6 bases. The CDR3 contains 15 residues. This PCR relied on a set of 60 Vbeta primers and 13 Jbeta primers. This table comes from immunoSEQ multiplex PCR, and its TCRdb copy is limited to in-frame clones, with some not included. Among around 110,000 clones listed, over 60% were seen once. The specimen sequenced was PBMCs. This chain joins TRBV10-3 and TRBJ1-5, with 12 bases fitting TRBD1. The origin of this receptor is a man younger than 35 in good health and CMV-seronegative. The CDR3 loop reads CAIRAGTGGGQPQHF. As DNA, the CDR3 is TGTGCCATCAGAGCCGGGACAGGGGGCGGTCAGCCCCAGCATTTT.